This entry is about one TCR beta chain. This entry belongs to a study of blood T cell repertoires in COVID-19. Libraries were prepared by immunoSEQ multiplex PCR; TCRdb keeps only in-frame clonotypes and omits some of them. The sample comprises 99,000 or so clones, 65% to 80% of which are singletons, and less than 20% rests with the top ten. This CDR3 spans 14 amino acids. Germline loops: CDR1 MDHEN, CDR2 SYDVKM. V lost 1 base and J 4 bases, leaving 8 bases between the germline ends. The sample taken for sequencing was peripheral blood. The sequence was collected from a woman in her 70s with acute or convalescent COVID-19. J is TRBJ1-3 and V is TRBV28, with D maybe TRBD1 (6 bases). CDR3 nucleotide sequence: TGTGCCAGCAGTTTATCAGGGGTCGGAAACACCATATATTTT. Translated, it gives CASSLSGVGNTIYF.